This T cell receptor (beta chain) is drawn from a study of radiation and T cells in renal cell carcinoma. Time point noted: baseline pretreatment blood. Treatment noted: 15 Gy SBRT to primary tumor, nephrectomy 4 weeks later. The repertoire was sequenced with immunoSEQ multiplex PCR; TCRdb's copy has only in-frame clones and lacks some. Here the sample spans 100,000 to 150,000 clones, roughly 85% being singletons. The sample here was blood, taken from a patient whose treatment included radiotherapy and nephrectomy. This receptor was identified in a woman aged 60-70 years with renal cell carcinoma.

CDR3 region: CASTGLNSNQPQHF. DNA of the CDR3: TGTGCCAGCACCGGGTTAAATAGCAATCAGCCCCAGCATTTT. The chain uses TRBV6-1 and TRBJ1-5; the D is unclear. V lost 7 bases to trimming and J lost 0 bases, with 10 bases between them. The CDR3 runs 14 residues. Germline V gives CDR1 MNHNS, CDR2 SASEGT.